These 25 T cell receptor beta chains came from one sample sequenced in a study of blood T cell repertoires in COVID-19. Assay used: immunoSEQ multiplex PCR; TCRdb lists only in-frame clones, some missing. The table includes 260,000 or so clones, about 83% detected once. The specimen was PBMCs or T cells enriched from blood (not recorded which). These receptors originate from a woman aged 40 to 50 who had been exposed to COVID-19.

J is TRBJ1-2 and V is TRBV3-1 (or the pseudogene TRBV3-2); 7 bases are a match to TRBD1. Germline loops: CDR1 LGHDT, CDR2 YNNKEL (reference sequence). J gave up 5 bases and V 5 bases, and 8 bases lay outside the gene matches. CDR3 length: 14 residues. The CDR3 DNA follows: TGTGCCAGCAGCTCCCGACAGGGACTTTATGGCTACACCTTC. This encodes CASSSRQGLYGYTF.

The V gene is TRBV27, the J gene TRBJ2-2; 8 bases fit TRBD2. CDR3 length equals 17 residues. Unmatched junction bases numbered 6, after V lost 3 bases and J lost 0 bases. Germline assignment: CDR1 MNHEY and CDR2 SMNVEV (reference sequence). The CDR3 bases are TGTGCCAGCAGTTTCGCGGGTAGCGGGGCGAACACCGGGGAGCTGTTTTTT. This codes for CASSFAGSGANTGELFF.

The chain combines TRBV5-1 with TRBJ2-3; 7 nucleotides align to TRBD2. This CDR3 is built from 17 residues. After removal of 4 bases from V and 4 bases from J, the junction contained 15 bases not matched to a gene. The germline V gene encodes CDR1 SGHRS and CDR2 YFSETQ. The CDR3 protein is CASSPLGGGGPSDTQYF. CDR3 in DNA: TGCGCCAGCAGCCCGTTGGGGGGGGGAGGCCCCTCAGATACGCAGTATTTT.

J is TRBJ1-5 and V is TRBV10-3, with TRBD1 identical over 8 bases. The CDR3 consists of 18 residues. The germline V gene encodes CDR1 ENHRY and CDR2 SYGVKD. Trimming removed 2 bases from V and 2 bases from J; junction bases left unmatched: 11. The CDR3 sequence is CAISETSPGQGRNQPQHF. CDR3 DNA sequence: TGTGCCATCAGTGAGACCTCACCCGGACAGGGCCGCAATCAGCCCCAGCATTTT.

V is TRBV6-1 and J is TRBJ1-1; TRBD1 matches at 10 bases. CDR1 is MNHNS, CDR2 SASEGT, per germline. The V gene end was trimmed by 4 bases and the J gene end by 4 bases; junction bases not matched to a gene: 9. This CDR3 is 16 amino acids long. This chain's CDR3 is CASSGPTGGASTEAFF. In DNA, the CDR3 is TGTGCCAGCAGTGGTCCGACAGGGGGCGCGAGCACTGAAGCTTTCTTT.

V usage is TRBV5-4 and J usage is TRBJ1-4; weak D call: TRBD1 (5 bases). The CDR3 is made up of 15 amino acids. The germline V and J ends were trimmed by 4 bases and 5 bases, with 15 bases remaining between them. Germline V gene lookup returns CDR1 SGHNT and CDR2 YYREEE (reference sequence). The CDR3 DNA is TGTGCCAGCAGCCGATCGACAGACCGGAATGAAAAACTGTTTTTT. It specifies CASSRSTDRNEKLFF.

The chain links TRBV28 to TRBJ2-1, with TRBD2 matching 14 bases. V lost 6 bases, J lost 3 bases, and 13 bases stayed unmatched. The germline V gene encodes CDR1 MDHEN and CDR2 SYDVKM. The CDR3 totals 19 residues. DNA of the CDR3: TGTGCCAGCAGGTCTACCGGGACTAGCGGGGGTTCCTTCTACAATGAGCAGTTCTTC. This gives the protein CASRSTGTSGGSFYNEQFF.

The chain has TRBV3-1 (or the pseudogene TRBV3-2) and TRBJ1-6, with D possibly matching TRBD1 (6 bases). This CDR3 spans 14 amino acids. The V end lost 4 bases, the J end lost 7 bases, and 11 bases lay between the germline ends. CDR1 and CDR2 from the germline V gene are LGHDT and YNNKEL (reference sequence). CDR3 nucleotides: TGTGCCAGCAGCCTCAGGGGCGAAAATTCACCCCTCCACTTT. Residues: CASSLRGENSPLHF.

The gene calls are TRBV18 and TRBJ2-7; 11 positions agree with TRBD2. CDR3 length: 19 residues. Trimming removed 4 bases from V and 5 bases from J; junction bases left unmatched: 19. Germline CDR1 reads KGHSH; CDR2 reads LQKENI. The DNA for the CDR3 is TGTGCCAGCTCACTCACCGGGCGGGGAGCTAGCGGGGGGAGCAACGAGCAGTACTTC. This sequence encodes CASSLTGRGASGGSNEQYF.

The chain carries TRBV7-3 and TRBJ1-1, with a weak D call TRBD1 (6 bases). The V end lost 5 bases, the J end lost 1 base, and 11 bases lay between the germline ends. CDR3 length: 14 amino acids. Germline CDR1 reads SGHTA; CDR2 reads FQGTGA. CDR3 region: CASSRTAANTEAFF. The CDR3 DNA reads TGTGCCAGCAGCCGGACAGCAGCGAACACTGAAGCTTTCTTT.

The chain employs TRBV5-1 and TRBJ1-2, with TRBD1 matching 8 bases. Germline trimming cut 2 bases from V and 5 bases from J; bases unmatched to any gene: 8. CDR1 is SGHRS and CDR2 is YFSETQ in the germline V gene. The CDR3 is made up of 15 amino acids. The CDR3 DNA reads as TGCGCCAGCAGCTTACCGGGACAGGAGCGATATGGCTACACCTTC. This sequence encodes CASSLPGQERYGYTF.

The rearrangement links TRBV6-4 to TRBJ2-1; 9 positions match TRBD2. Per germline, CDR1 MRHNA and CDR2 SNTAGT. The CDR3 has 15 amino acids. The J segment lost 4 bases and the V segment lost 3 bases, leaving 4 bases of the junction unmatched. The CDR3 is CASSETSGSYNEQFF. CDR3 nucleotides: TGTGCCAGCAGTGAGACTAGCGGCTCATACAATGAGCAGTTCTTC.

This clone has a single count. This chain joins TRBV2 and TRBJ2-3; unclear D gene. The CDR3 spans 11 residues. Germline V lookup: CDR1 SNHLY, CDR2 FYNNEI. V dropped 6 bases and J dropped 6 bases, with 7 bases sitting between them. The CDR3: CASSLRDTQYF. CDR3 nucleotides: TGTGCCAGCAGCCTCCGGGATACGCAGTATTTT.

This chain joins TRBV10-2 and TRBJ1-5; the D is unclear. Germline lookup yields CDR1 WSHSY and CDR2 SAAADI. This CDR3 contains 13 residues. V lost 2 bases, J lost 9 bases, and 11 bases lay in between. CDR3 coding DNA: TGCGCCAGCAGTGAGCGCCCCTCGGGGCCCCAGCATTTT. Protein sequence: CASSERPSGPQHF.

Here the CDR3 DNA reads TGCAGTGCTAGTGGGACAGGGGGCGAGCAGTACTTC. Residues: CSASGTGGEQYF. The V call is TRBV20-1, the J call TRBJ2-7; 11 positions agree with TRBD1. From germline, CDR1 is DFQATT and CDR2 SNEGSKA (reference sequence). The CDR3 is 12 residues long. Germline trimming cut 3 bases from V and 6 bases from J; bases unmatched to any gene: 1.

The chain uses TRBV29-1 and TRBJ1-1; D unresolved. There are 11 residues in the CDR3. Germline CDR1 is SQVTM and CDR2 is ANQGSEA. V lost 6 bases and J lost 6, with 11 bases in between. Here the CDR3 DNA reads TGCAGCGTGGTCACACGTCCTGAAGCTTTCTTT. Its protein is CSVVTRPEAFF.

This clone was picked up one time. The chain is built from TRBV15 and TRBJ1-1; D remains ambiguous. Trimming shortened V by 1 base and J by 1 base, and 4 bases separated the two germline ends. The CDR3 consists of 13 residues. Germline CDR1 is LNHNV and CDR2 is YYDKDF (reference sequence). CDR3 nucleotide sequence: TGTGCCACCAGCAGAGTCGGGAACACTGAAGCTTTCTTT. Amino acids: CATSRVGNTEAFF. Supplemented by reference TRBV15 and TRBJ1-1, the full variable domain reads DAMVIQNPRYQVTQFGKPVTLSCSQTLNHNVMYWYQQKSSQAPKLLFHYYDKDFNNEADTPDNFQSRRPNTSFCFLDIRSPGLGDTAMYLCATSRVGNTEAFFGQGTRLTVV.

This chain uses TRBV3-1 (or the pseudogene TRBV3-2) with TRBJ2-2, with a tentative D call TRBD2 (5 bases). Germline loops: CDR1 LGHDT, CDR2 YNNKEL (reference sequence). V lost 4 bases and J 6 bases, leaving 15 bases between the germline ends. CDR3 length: 15 amino acids. For the CDR3, the DNA is TGTGCCAGCAGCCGGAACCTCGGGGTTGCCGGGGAGCTGTTTTTT. Residues: CASSRNLGVAGELFF.

The CDR3 protein is CASSFNSGVNEQFF. CDR3 coding DNA: TGTGCCAGCAGCTTCAATAGCGGGGTGAATGAGCAGTTCTTC. The V call is TRBV7-9, the J call TRBJ2-1, with 8 bases lining up with TRBD2. V lost 3 bases to trimming and J lost 7 bases; unmatched junction nucleotides: 5. Germline-derived CDR1 and CDR2 are SEHNR and FQNEAQ (reference sequence). The CDR3 is made up of 14 amino acids.

The chain joins TRBV4-2 to TRBJ2-2, with 8 nucleotides matching TRBD1. The CDR3 sequence is 15 residues long. Trimming removed 3 bases from V and 3 bases from J; junction bases left unmatched: 3. Germline CDR1 is LGHNA and CDR2 is YNFKEQ. The CDR3, as DNA: TGTGCCAGCAGCCAGGACAGGGCCGACACCGGGGAGCTGTTTTTT. Translation gives CASSQDRADTGELFF.

This chain connects TRBV2 to TRBJ1-1; 7 bases fit TRBD1. After removal of 6 bases from V and 4 bases from J, the junction contained 5 bases not matched to a gene. CDR1 is SNHLY, CDR2 FYNNEI, per germline. The CDR3 covers 13 residues. CDR3 bases: TGTGCCAGCAGAATCGACAGGGTCACTGAAGCTTTCTTT. Protein: CASRIDRVTEAFF. Variable domain in full (rest from reference TRBV2 and TRBJ1-1): EPEVTQTPSHQVTQMGQEVILRCVPISNHLYFYWYRQILGQKVEFLVSFYNNEISEKSEIFDDQFSVERPDGSNFTLKIRSTKLEDSAMYFCASRIDRVTEAFFGQGTRLTVV.

The chain couples TRBV24-1 to TRBJ1-5; 8 bases agree with TRBD1. CDR3 length equals 15 residues. V shed 2 bases, J shed 6 bases, and the junction held 5 bases outside the gene matches. Germline CDR1 and CDR2: KGHDR and SFDVKD. The CDR3 bases are TGTGCCACCAGTGATTCCAGAGGGACAGGTCAGCCCCAGCATTTT. As protein: CATSDSRGTGQPQHF.

The V gene is TRBV10-3, the J gene TRBJ1-3; TRBD1 agrees at 8 bases. Losses at the gene ends were 0 bases for V and 5 bases for J; bases not matched to a gene: 12. This CDR3 contains 18 residues. Looked up from germline, CDR1 is ENHRY and CDR2 is SYGVKD. CDR3: CAISESGAGGRSRNTIYF. CDR3 nucleotide sequence: TGTGCCATCAGTGAGTCGGGGGCAGGGGGCAGATCACGAAACACCATATATTTT.

CDR3 region: CASKGERKTEAFF. For the CDR3, the DNA is TGCGCCAGCAAAGGGGAAAGGAAAACTGAAGCTTTCTTT. This sequence joins TRBV5-1 and TRBJ1-1; tentative D call: TRBD1 (5 bases). The CDR3 loop spans 13 amino acids. Germline-derived CDR1 and CDR2 are SGHRS and YFSETQ. V was shortened by 6 bases and J by 5 bases, with 14 bases between the two germline ends.

The gene calls are TRBV25-1 and TRBJ2-1; D perhaps matches TRBD2 (6 bases). Trimming took off 2 bases at V and 7 bases at J, with 15 bases between the two ends. CDR1 and CDR2 from the germline V gene are MGHDK and SYGVNS. This CDR3 has 15 residues. CDR3: CASSEGYAGNNEQFF. DNA for the CDR3: TGTGCCAGCAGTGAAGGTTATGCGGGGAATAATGAGCAGTTCTTC.